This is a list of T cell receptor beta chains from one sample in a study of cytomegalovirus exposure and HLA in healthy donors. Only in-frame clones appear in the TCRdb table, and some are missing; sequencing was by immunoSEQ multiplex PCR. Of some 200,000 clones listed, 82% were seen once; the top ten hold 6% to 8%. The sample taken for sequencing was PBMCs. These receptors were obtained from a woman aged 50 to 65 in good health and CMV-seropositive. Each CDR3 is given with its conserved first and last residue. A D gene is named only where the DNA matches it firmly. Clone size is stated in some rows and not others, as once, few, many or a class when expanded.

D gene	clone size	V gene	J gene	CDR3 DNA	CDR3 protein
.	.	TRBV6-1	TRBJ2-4	TGTGCCAGCAGTGTAGAGAGGGGGTTTTATGACATTCAGTACTTC	CASSVERGFYDIQYF
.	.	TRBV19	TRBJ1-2	TGTGCCAGTAGTATAAGCGACAGAAACTATGGCCACACCTTC	CASSISDRNYGHTF
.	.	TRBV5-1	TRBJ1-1	TGCGCCAGCAACGTTCAGGATTTGAACACTGAAGCTTTCTTT	CASNVQDLNTEAFF
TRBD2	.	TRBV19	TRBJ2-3	TGTGCCAGTAGTAAGGGAGCGGGGGGGTCTTTGGATACGCAGTATTTT	CASSKGAGGSLDTQYF
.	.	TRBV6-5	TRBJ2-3	TGTGCCAGCAGTTATCACCGGGGAAACACAGATACGCAGTATTTT	CASSYHRGNTDTQYF
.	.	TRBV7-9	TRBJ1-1	TGTTCCAGCAGTCATCAAGGGGACATCGTTAACACTGAAGCTTTCTTT	CSSSHQGDIVNTEAFF
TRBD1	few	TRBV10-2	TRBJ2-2	TGCGCCAGCAGATCGACAGGGACCGGGGAGCTGTTTTTT	CASRSTGTGELFF
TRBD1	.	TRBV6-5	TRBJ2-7	TGTGCCAGCAGTTACTCGGCAGGACAGGGACCCTACGAGCAGTACTTC	CASSYSAGQGPYEQYF
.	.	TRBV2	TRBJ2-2	TGTGCCAGCAGCCCCGAGAGGGCCGCCGGGGAGCTGTTTTTT	CASSPERAAGELFF
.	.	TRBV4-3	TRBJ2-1	TGCGCCAGCAGCCAAGCGGGGAGCAATGAGCAGTTCTTC	CASSQAGSNEQFF
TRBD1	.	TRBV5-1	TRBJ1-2	TGCGCCAGCAGCAGGGAGGACAGGGGATTCGGCTACACCTTC	CASSREDRGFGYTF
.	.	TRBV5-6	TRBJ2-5	TGTGCCAGCAGCTTGGAGGCAGTTCGGGAGACCCAGTACTTC	CASSLEAVRETQYF
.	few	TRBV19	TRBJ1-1	TGTGCCAGTAGTATCGATAGCAGGGAGGGGAACACTGAAGCTTTCTTT	CASSIDSREGNTEAFF
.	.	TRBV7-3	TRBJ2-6	TGTGCCAGCAGCTCCGAGCCTTACAGGGCTGGGGCCAACGGCCTGACTTTC	CASSSEPYRAGANGLTF
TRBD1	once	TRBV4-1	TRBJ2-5	TGCGCCAGCAGCCCTAACAGGCAACAGGGGGCGTCCGAGACCCAGTACTTC	CASSPNRQQGASETQYF
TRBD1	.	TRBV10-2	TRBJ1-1	TGCGCCAGCAGGACCGGGACAGAGAACACTGAAGCTTTCTTT	CASRTGTENTEAFF
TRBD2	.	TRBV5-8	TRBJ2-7	TGTGCCAGCAGCCAGAGGCCTAGCGGCTCCTACGAGCAGTACTTC	CASSQRPSGSYEQYF
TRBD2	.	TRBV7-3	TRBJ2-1	TGTGCCAGCAGTCGAAGCGGACTAGCGGGAGAAAATGAGCAGTTCTTC	CASSRSGLAGENEQFF
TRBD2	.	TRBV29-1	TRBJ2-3	TGCAGCGTTGGGACTAGCGGAGATACGCAGTATTTT	CSVGTSGDTQYF
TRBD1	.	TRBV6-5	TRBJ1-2	TGTGCCAGCAGTCCCGGGACAGGGGGGATAGGCTACACCTTC	CASSPGTGGIGYTF
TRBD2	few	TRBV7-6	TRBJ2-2	TGTGCCAGCAGCCATGAGCCTATGGCGGGGAGGGCCGGGGAGCTGTTTTTT	CASSHEPMAGRAGELFF
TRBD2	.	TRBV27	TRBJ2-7	TGTGCCAGCAGTGAGCGGGGGCCGCCCTACGAGCAGTACTTC	CASSERGPPYEQYF
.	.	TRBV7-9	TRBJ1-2	TGTGCCAGCAGTATAGGGGAAACTCACTATGGCTACACCTTC	CASSIGETHYGYTF
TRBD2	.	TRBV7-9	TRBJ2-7	TGTGCCAGCAGCCCTGGGGGGACTAGCGGGAGGGGCGACTACGAGCAGTACTTC	CASSPGGTSGRGDYEQYF
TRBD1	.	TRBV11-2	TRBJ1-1	TGTGCCAGCACCGCACAGGGGGGAGTCACTGAAGCTTTCTTT	CASTAQGGVTEAFF
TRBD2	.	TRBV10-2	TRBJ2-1	TGCGCCAGCCTGGGACCGACACGACTAGCGGGAGGTAATGAGCAGTTCTTC	CASLGPTRLAGGNEQFF
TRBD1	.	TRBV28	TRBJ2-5	TGTGCCGCTGACAGGGGTGGCTTGGAGACCCAGTACTTC	CAADRGGLETQYF
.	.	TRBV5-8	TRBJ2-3	TGTGCCAGCAGCTTGTCGGCCGGGGCGGGGTCAGATACGCAGTATTTT	CASSLSAGAGSDTQYF
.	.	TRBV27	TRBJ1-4	TGTGCCAGCAGTTTAGCAGGGGAGCGAGAAAAACTGTTTTTT	CASSLAGEREKLFF
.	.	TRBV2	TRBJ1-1	TGTGCCAGCCCCATTCGGGGGAGGAACACTGAAGCTTTCTTT	CASPIRGRNTEAFF
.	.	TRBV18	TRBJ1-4	TGTGCCAGCTCACCACGGGGGAGGGCTGCAACTAATGAAAAACTGTTTTTT	CASSPRGRAATNEKLFF
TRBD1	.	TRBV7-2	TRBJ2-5	TGTGCCAGCAGCTTAGGGACAGGGGGCTTTAGAGACCAAGAGACCCAGTACTTC	CASSLGTGGFRDQETQYF
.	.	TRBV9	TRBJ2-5	TGTGCCAGCAGCGTAAGAGGAAGCCAAGAGACCCAGTACTTC	CASSVRGSQETQYF
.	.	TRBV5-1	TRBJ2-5	TGCGCCAGCAGCCCTCGGTCCTCCCAAGAGACCCAGTACTTC	CASSPRSSQETQYF
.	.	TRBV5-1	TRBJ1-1	TGCGCCAGCAGCTGGGGGATCAGGGGTTCCACTGAAGCTTTCTTT	CASSWGIRGSTEAFF
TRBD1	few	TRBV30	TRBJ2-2	TGTGCCGCTTACTCGTTGGGACAGTTGGTCGGGGAGCTGTTTTTT	CAAYSLGQLVGELFF
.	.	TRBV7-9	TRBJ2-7	TGTGCCAGCAGCTCACGCGGGGAGAGCTCCTACGAGCAGTACTTC	CASSSRGESSYEQYF
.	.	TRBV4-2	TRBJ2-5	TGTGCCAGCAGCCACTCCCAAGGACTCGACGGGACCCAGTACTTC	CASSHSQGLDGTQYF
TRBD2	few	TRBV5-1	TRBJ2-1	TGCGCCAGCAGCCCCCAACTAGCGGGGGACCTTTACAATGAGCAGTTCTTC	CASSPQLAGDLYNEQFF
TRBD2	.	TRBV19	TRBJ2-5	TGTGCCAGTAGTAAAGCGGGAGTAAGGGAGACCCAGTACTTC	CASSKAGVRETQYF
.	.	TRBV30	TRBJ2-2	TGTGCCTGGAGTAGGGGGGGGGCGCAGGACACCGGGGAGCTGTTTTTT	CAWSRGGAQDTGELFF
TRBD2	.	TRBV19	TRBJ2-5	TGTGCCAGTAGTATCGGACTAGCGGGAAGGAGGGGCCAAGAGACCCAGTACTTC	CASSIGLAGRRGQETQYF